A selection of T cell receptor beta chains follows, all from one sample in a study of T-cell reconstitution after alpha-beta-depleted transplantation in children. MiXCR, run by TCRdb on the PCR reads, gives a single entry per CDR3 protein. The sample shows just over 350,000 distinct CDR3 sequences, approximately 12% of them seen only once. The sample here was PBMCs, taken from the stem cell graft. The receptors derive from a human donor who donated a stem cell graft to a child with Fanconi anemia. Both conserved end residues are part of each CDR3. Fields, in order: clone size, D gene, J gene, V gene, CDR3 protein, CDR3 DNA. The D gene is left open where the match is weak. Clone size appears in some rows only: once, few, many, or a class for an expanded clone.

few | NA | TRBJ1-1 | TRBV6-2/TRBV6-3 | CASILAGIAEAFF | TGTGCCAGCATACTAGCAGGGATCGCTGAAGCTTTCTTT
few | NA | TRBJ2-5 | TRBV5-1 | CASSFQGADEETQYF | TGCGCCAGCAGCTTTCAAGGGGCCGATGAAGAGACCCAGTACTTC
few | NA | TRBJ1-1 | TRBV7-9 | CASTQARDTEAFF | TGTGCCAGCACCCAGGCCAGGGACACTGAAGCTTTCTTT
NA | NA | TRBJ1-1 | TRBV4-1 | CASSQEGGPVYEAFF | TGCGCCAGCAGCCAAGAAGGGGGGCCCGTTTATGAAGCTTTCTTT
few | TRBD1 | TRBJ2-1 | TRBV18 | CASSPQHGTGYNEQFF | TGTGCCAGCTCACCACAACACGGGACAGGGTACAATGAGCAGTTCTTC
NA | NA | TRBJ1-5 | TRBV20-1 | CSARDSGQSNQPQHF | TGCAGTGCTAGAGATAGTGGCCAGAGCAATCAGCCCCAGCATTTT
few | TRBD2 | TRBJ2-5 | TRBV10-3 | CAISRLAGGKDETQYF | TGTGCCATCAGTCGACTAGCGGGGGGCAAAGATGAGACCCAGTACTTC
NA | TRBD1 | TRBJ2-7 | TRBV20-1 | CSAREQGGDYYEQYF | TGCAGTGCTAGAGAACAGGGGGGCGACTACTACGAGCAGTACTTC
many | NA | TRBJ2-2 | TRBV30 | CAWSPPWTGELFF | TGTGCCTGGAGCCCCCCGTGGACCGGGGAGCTGTTTTTT
many | TRBD1 | TRBJ2-4 | TRBV20-1 | CSARAGTGGKNIQYF | TGCAGTGCTAGAGCCGGGACAGGGGGCAAAAACATTCAGTACTTC
many | NA | TRBJ2-3 | TRBV2 | CAIPGRGQSDTQYF | TGTGCCATCCCGGGGAGGGGGCAGTCAGATACGCAGTATTTT
few | NA | TRBJ2-1 | TRBV10-3 | CAIKSQEHYNEQFF | TGTGCCATCAAATCCCAGGAGCATTACAATGAGCAGTTCTTC
many | NA | TRBJ2-7 | TRBV20-1 | CSARRRNNLYEQYF | TGCAGTGCCCGCCGGCGGAATAACCTATACGAGCAGTACTTC
many | TRBD1 | TRBJ2-5 | TRBV29-1 | CSVTGTAVETQYF | TGCAGCGTCACCGGGACAGCTGTAGAGACCCAGTACTTC
NA | NA | TRBJ2-2 | TRBV5-1 | CASSHLSGYNTGELFF | TGCGCCAGCAGCCACCTAAGCGGGTATAACACCGGGGAGCTGTTTTTT
NA | NA | TRBJ2-1 | TRBV7-9 | CASSLGLNLNPHNEQFF | TGTGCCAGCAGCTTGGGGTTGAACCTAAATCCCCACAATGAGCAGTTCTTC
NA | TRBD1 | TRBJ2-5 | TRBV5-1 | CASSLTGGEETQYF | TGCGCCAGCAGCTTGACAGGGGGCGAAGAGACCCAGTACTTC
few | NA | TRBJ2-3 | TRBV29-1 | CSVVVGALSTDTQYF | TGCAGCGTTGTAGTGGGGGCTCTTAGCACAGATACGCAGTATTTT
NA | TRBD2 | TRBJ2-3 | TRBV6-1 | CASSLLAGDTDTQYF | TGTGCCAGCAGTCTTCTGGCGGGGGACACAGATACGCAGTATTTT
few | NA | TRBJ2-7 | TRBV11-2 | CASSLHSSYEQYF | TGTGCCAGCAGCTTACACAGCTCCTACGAGCAGTACTTC
NA | NA | TRBJ2-7 | TRBV24-1 | CATSDSNSYEQYF | TGTGCCACCAGTGATTCGAATTCCTACGAGCAGTACTTC
NA | TRBD1 | TRBJ1-2 | TRBV6-1 | CASSVAQGAIGYTF | TGTGCCAGCAGTGTGGCGCAGGGGGCGATCGGCTACACCTTC
many | NA | TRBJ1-1 | TRBV20-1 | CSARVPGGGGNTEAFF | TGCAGTGCTAGAGTCCCCGGAGGGGGTGGGAACACTGAAGCTTTCTTT
few | TRBD1 | TRBJ1-1 | TRBV13 | CASSPDRGSYTEAFF | TGTGCCAGCAGCCCAGACAGGGGGTCCTACACTGAAGCTTTCTTT
NA | NA | TRBJ1-5 | TRBV25-1 | CASSAWGNQPQHF | TGTGCCAGCAGCGCATGGGGCAATCAGCCCCAGCATTTT